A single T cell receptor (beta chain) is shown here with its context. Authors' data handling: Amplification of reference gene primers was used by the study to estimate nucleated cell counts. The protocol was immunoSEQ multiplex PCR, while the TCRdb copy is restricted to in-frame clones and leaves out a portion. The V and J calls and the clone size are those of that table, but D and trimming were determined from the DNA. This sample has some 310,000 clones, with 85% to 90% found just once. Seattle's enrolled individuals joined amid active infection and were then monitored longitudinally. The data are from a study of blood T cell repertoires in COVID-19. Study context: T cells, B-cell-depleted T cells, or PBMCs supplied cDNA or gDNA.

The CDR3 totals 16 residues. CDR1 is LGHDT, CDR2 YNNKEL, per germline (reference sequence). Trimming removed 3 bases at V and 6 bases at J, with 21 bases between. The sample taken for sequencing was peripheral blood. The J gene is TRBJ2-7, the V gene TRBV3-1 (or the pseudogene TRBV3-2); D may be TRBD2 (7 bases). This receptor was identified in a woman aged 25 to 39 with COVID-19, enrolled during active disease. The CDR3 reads CASSHPSPGGEGEQYF. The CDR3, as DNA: TGTGCCAGCAGCCACCCTAGCCCGGGGGGCGAAGGCGAGCAGTACTTC.